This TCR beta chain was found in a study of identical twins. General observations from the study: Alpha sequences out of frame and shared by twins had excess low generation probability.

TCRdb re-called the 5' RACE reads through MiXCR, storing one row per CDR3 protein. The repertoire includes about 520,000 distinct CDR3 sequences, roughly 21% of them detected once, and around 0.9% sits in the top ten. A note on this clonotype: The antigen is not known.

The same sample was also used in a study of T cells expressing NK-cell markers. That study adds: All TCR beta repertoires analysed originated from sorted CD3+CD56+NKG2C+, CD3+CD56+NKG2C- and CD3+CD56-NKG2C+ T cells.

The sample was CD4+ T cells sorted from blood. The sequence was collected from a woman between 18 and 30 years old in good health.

The CDR3 region has the DNA TGCAGTGCTAGACAGGGGGCGGATTACGAGCAGTACTTC. It is translated as CSARQGADYEQYF. The V gene is TRBV20-1, the J gene TRBJ2-7; 8 bases map to TRBD1. This CDR3 comprises 13 residues. The ends lost 2 bases at V and 4 bases at J; junction bases unmatched: 4. From germline, CDR1 is DFQATT and CDR2 SNEGSKA (reference sequence).